Listed here are 12 T cell receptor beta chains from one sample, sequenced in a study of blood T cell repertoires in COVID-19. Assay: immunoSEQ multiplex PCR; the TCRdb copy retains only in-frame clones and omits some. The table shows around 13,000 clones, with approximately 86% occurring only once. The sequencing sample was made of peripheral blood. These receptors were taken from a man older than 75 with acute or convalescent COVID-19.

This clone came up once. The chain carries TRBV30 and TRBJ2-7; a weak D match, TRBD2 (5 bases). V lost 2 bases to trimming and J lost 3 bases, with 14 bases between them. Germline loops: CDR1 GTSNPN, CDR2 SVGIG (reference sequence). The CDR3 runs 14 residues. As DNA, the CDR3 is TGTGCCTGGAGTAAAAGCGGAATGGGCTACGAGCAGTACTTC. Translated, it gives CAWSKSGMGYEQYF.

This chain connects TRBV7-2 to TRBJ2-3; 9 bases are shared with TRBD2. The CDR3 length is 15 residues. The ends lost 5 bases at V and 6 bases at J; junction bases unmatched: 9. The germline V gene has CDR1 SGHTA and CDR2 FQGNSA. The CDR3 region is CASSARAGGKDTQYF. Written as DNA, the CDR3 is TGTGCCAGCAGCGCTCGAGCGGGGGGCAAGGATACGCAGTATTTT.

The chain links TRBV4-2 to TRBJ1-4, with 12 bases identical to TRBD1. Losses at the gene ends were 3 bases for V and 8 bases for J; bases not matched to a gene: 7. The CDR3 has 16 amino acids. Germline CDR1 reads LGHNA; CDR2 reads YNFKEQ. The CDR3 DNA is TGTGCCAGCAGCCACGGGCTCGGGACAGGGGGCGAAAAACTGTTTTTT. Its translation is CASSHGLGTGGEKLFF.

The chain employs TRBV3-1 (or the pseudogene TRBV3-2) and TRBJ2-2, with 8 bases aligning to TRBD2. Per germline, CDR1 LGHDT and CDR2 YNNKEL (reference sequence). The CDR3 contains 15 residues. Trimming cost V 3 bases and J 5 bases; bases outside gene matches: 5. CDR3: CASSHTGLGTGELFF. The CDR3 nucleotides are TGTGCCAGCAGCCACACGGGACTAGGTACCGGGGAGCTGTTTTTT.

Here the CDR3 reads CASSLAMQESREGWFF. CDR3 sequence (DNA): TGTGCCAGCAGCTTAGCCATGCAGGAATCACGGGAGGGGTGGTTCTTC. The V gene is TRBV7-9, the J gene TRBJ2-1; 8 bases match TRBD2. Germline V gene data show CDR1 as SEHNR and CDR2 as FQNEAQ (reference sequence). This CDR3 comprises 16 residues. The V and J ends lost 0 bases and 15 bases, in that order; junction bases with no gene match: 16.

The chain uses TRBV6-5 and TRBJ2-6, with 9 bases fitting TRBD1. The CDR3 loop spans 15 amino acids. Trimming cost V 6 bases and J 2 bases; bases outside gene matches: 2. Germline assignment: CDR1 MNHEY and CDR2 SVGAGI. The CDR3 reads CASRGTGTGANVLTF. As DNA, the CDR3 is TGTGCCAGCAGGGGGACAGGGACTGGGGCCAACGTCCTGACTTTC.

This sequence joins TRBV6-5 and TRBJ2-1, with D unresolved. The CDR3 is made up of 13 amino acids. V gave up 6 bases and J gave up 9 bases, with 15 bases separating them. Germline V gene data show CDR1 as MNHEY and CDR2 as SVGAGI. The CDR3 region has the DNA TGTGCCAGCAGGGTCTCGCGGATCGCTGAGCAGTTCTTC. Protein: CASRVSRIAEQFF.

V is TRBV2 and J is TRBJ1-3, with a weak D call TRBD1 (6 bases). The CDR3 spans 14 residues. The V and J ends lost 4 bases and 5 bases respectively, with 12 bases between them. CDR1 and CDR2 from the germline V gene are SNHLY and FYNNEI. The CDR3 coding sequence is TGTGCCAGCAGTGCGGGGGGGACAAGAAACACCATATATTTT. Translation gives CASSAGGTRNTIYF.

The chain recombines TRBV6-5 with TRBJ1-2; 7 bases line up with TRBD1. V gave up 6 bases and J gave up 8 bases; unmatched junction bases: 12. Germline CDR1 is MNHEY and CDR2 is SVGAGI. The CDR3 extends over 14 amino acids. The CDR3 here is CASRARQGFGGYTF. DNA of the CDR3: TGTGCCAGCAGGGCCCGACAGGGATTCGGGGGCTACACCTTC.

This rearrangement joins TRBV6-5 to TRBJ1-2, with 8 bases aligning to TRBD1. Germline lookup yields CDR1 MNHEY and CDR2 SVGAGI. The CDR3 has 13 residues. J gave up 8 bases and V 7 bases, and 9 bases lay outside the gene matches. The CDR3 nucleotides read TGTGCCAGCACTTTAGTACAGGGGGAAGGCTACACCTTC. Translating gives CASTLVQGEGYTF.

This clone was picked up one time. The V call is TRBV5-1, the J call TRBJ1-4; no firm D call. V was shortened by 0 bases and J by 5 bases, with 11 bases between the two germline ends. The CDR3 loop spans 15 amino acids. Per germline, CDR1 SGHRS and CDR2 YFSETQ. The CDR3 DNA reads as TGCGCCAGCAGCTTGGGTGCGCAAACCAATGAAAAACTGTTTTTT. It yields the protein CASSLGAQTNEKLFF.

The J gene is TRBJ2-3, the V gene TRBV5-1, with D perhaps matching TRBD1 (6 bases). Trimming shortened V by 5 bases and J by 0 bases, and 22 bases separated the two germline ends. This CDR3 has 18 residues. Looked up from germline, CDR1 is SGHRS and CDR2 is YFSETQ. In nucleotides, the CDR3 is TGCGCCAGCAGGGAATCTCCCGGGACAAGAGGCAGCACAGATACGCAGTATTTT. Amino acids: CASRESPGTRGSTDTQYF.